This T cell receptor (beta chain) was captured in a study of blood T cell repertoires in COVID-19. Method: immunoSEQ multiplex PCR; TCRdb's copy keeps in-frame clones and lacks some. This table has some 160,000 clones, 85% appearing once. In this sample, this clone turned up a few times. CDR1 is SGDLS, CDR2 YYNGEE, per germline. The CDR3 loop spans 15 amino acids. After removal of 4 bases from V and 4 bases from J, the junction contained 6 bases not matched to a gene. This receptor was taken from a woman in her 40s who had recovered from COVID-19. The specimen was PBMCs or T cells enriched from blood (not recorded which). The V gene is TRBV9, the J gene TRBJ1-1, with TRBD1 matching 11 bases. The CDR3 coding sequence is TGTGCCAGCAGCTTAGGGACAGGGGGAAGCACTGAAGCTTTCTTT. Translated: CASSLGTGGSTEAFF.